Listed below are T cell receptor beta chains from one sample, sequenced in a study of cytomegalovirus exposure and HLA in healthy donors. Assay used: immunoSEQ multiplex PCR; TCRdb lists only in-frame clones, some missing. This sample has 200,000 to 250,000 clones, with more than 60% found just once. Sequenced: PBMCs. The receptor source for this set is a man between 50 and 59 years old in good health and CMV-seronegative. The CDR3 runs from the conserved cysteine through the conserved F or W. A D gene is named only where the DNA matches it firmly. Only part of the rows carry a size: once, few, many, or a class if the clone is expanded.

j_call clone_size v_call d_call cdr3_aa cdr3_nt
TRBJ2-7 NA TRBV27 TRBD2 CASSPGQVTSGIINEQYF TGTGCCAGCAGTCCGGGACAGGTGACTAGCGGGATTATCAACGAGCAGTACTTC
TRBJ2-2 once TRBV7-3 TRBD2 CASRGTRGTGELFF TGTGCCAGCAGAGGGACTAGAGGCACCGGGGAGCTGTTTTTT
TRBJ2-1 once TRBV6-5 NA CASSPLRDQNEQFF TGTGCCAGCAGTCCCCTGCGGGATCAGAATGAGCAGTTCTTC
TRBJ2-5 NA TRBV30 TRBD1 CAWSVVRGRETQYF TGTGCCTGGAGTGTAGTCAGGGGGAGAGAGACCCAGTACTTC
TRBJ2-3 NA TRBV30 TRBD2 CAWSPGTSSADTQYF TGTGCCTGGAGTCCCGGGACTAGCAGTGCAGATACGCAGTATTTT
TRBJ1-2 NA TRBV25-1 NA CASSAGTIGYGHTF TGTGCCAGCTCAGCCGGGACAATCGGCTATGGCCACACCTTC
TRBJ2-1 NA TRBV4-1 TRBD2 CASSQFRLAAYNEQFF TGCGCCAGCAGCCAATTTCGACTAGCGGCATACAATGAGCAGTTCTTC
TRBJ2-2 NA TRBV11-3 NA CASSSGEGTGELFF TGTGCCAGCAGCTCCGGGGAAGGAACCGGGGAGCTGTTTTTT
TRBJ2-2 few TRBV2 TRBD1 CASSDPGQGLWTGELFF TGTGCCAGCAGTGACCCTGGACAGGGGTTATGGACCGGGGAGCTGTTTTTT
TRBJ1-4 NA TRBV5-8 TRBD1 CASSSGQGRGATNEKLFF TGTGCCAGCAGCTCGGGACAGGGCCGGGGAGCAACTAATGAAAAACTGTTTTTT
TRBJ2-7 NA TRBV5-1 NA CASSLPNQGSEQYF TGCGCCAGCAGCTTGCCGAACCAGGGGTCCGAGCAGTACTTC
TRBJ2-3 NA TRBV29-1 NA CSVAITDTQYF TGCAGCGTTGCAATCACAGATACGCAGTATTTT
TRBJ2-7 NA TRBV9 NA CASSVKDSDSFYEQYF TGTGCCAGCAGCGTAAAAGACAGCGATTCCTTCTACGAGCAGTACTTC
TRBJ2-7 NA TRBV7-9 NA CASSRAPYEQYF TGTGCCAGCAGCCGCGCCCCCTACGAGCAGTACTTC
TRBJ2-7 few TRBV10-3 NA CAIGEPGESNEQYF TGTGCCATCGGGGAGCCAGGGGAAAGCAACGAGCAGTACTTC
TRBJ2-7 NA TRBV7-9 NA CASSSKGNEQYF TGTGCCAGCAGCTCAAAGGGGAACGAGCAGTACTTC
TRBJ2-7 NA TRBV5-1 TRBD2 CASNTTSGSRYEQYF TGCGCCAGCAACACGACTAGCGGGAGTAGGTACGAGCAGTACTTC
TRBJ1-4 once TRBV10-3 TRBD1 CAISEWTGTNEKLFF TGTGCCATCAGTGAGTGGACAGGCACTAATGAAAAACTGTTTTTT
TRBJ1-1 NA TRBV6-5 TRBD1 CASSRQGPNTEAFF TGTGCCAGCAGCCGACAGGGACCAAACACTGAAGCTTTCTTT
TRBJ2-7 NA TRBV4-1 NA CASSQGHLSSYEQYF TGCGCCAGCAGCCAGGGACACCTGAGCTCCTACGAGCAGTACTTC
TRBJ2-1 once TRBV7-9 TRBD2 CASSFGGLAGVSYNEQFF TGTGCCAGCAGCTTTGGGGGGCTAGCGGGAGTTTCCTACAATGAGCAGTTCTTC
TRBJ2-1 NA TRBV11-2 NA CASRLRGHEQFF TGTGCCAGCAGACTAAGGGGCCATGAGCAGTTCTTC
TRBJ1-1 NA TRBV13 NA CASSSGHLNTEAFF TGTGCCAGCAGCTCGGGACATTTGAACACTGAAGCTTTCTTT
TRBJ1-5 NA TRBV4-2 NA CASSRLGGEGNQPQHF TGTGCCAGCAGCCGACTTGGGGGCGAGGGCAATCAGCCCCAGCATTTT
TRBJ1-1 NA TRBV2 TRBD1 CASKGQGNTEAFF TGTGCCAGCAAAGGACAGGGAAACACTGAAGCTTTCTTT
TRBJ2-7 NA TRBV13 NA CASSSGESYEQYF TGTGCCAGCAGCTCCGGGGAATCCTACGAGCAGTACTTC
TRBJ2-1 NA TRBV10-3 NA CAISESSGQQFF TGTGCCATCAGTGAGTCGAGTGGGCAGCAGTTCTTC
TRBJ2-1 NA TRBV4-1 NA CASSQAQSTNEQFF TGCGCCAGCAGCCAGGCACAGTCTACCAATGAGCAGTTCTTC
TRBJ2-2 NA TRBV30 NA CAWSRTANTGELFF TGTGCCTGGAGTAGGACAGCGAACACCGGGGAGCTGTTTTTT
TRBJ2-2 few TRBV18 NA CASSPLVGRGRKTGELFF TGTGCCAGCTCACCACTGGTCGGCCGGGGTCGGAAAACCGGGGAGCTGTTTTTT
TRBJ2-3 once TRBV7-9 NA CASSLEGGKGTDTQYF TGTGCCAGCAGCTTAGAAGGCGGGAAAGGCACAGATACGCAGTATTTT
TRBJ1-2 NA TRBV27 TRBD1 CASSSGQGINYGYTF TGTGCCAGCAGTTCGGGACAGGGAATTAACTATGGCTACACCTTC
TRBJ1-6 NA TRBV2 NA CASNRASPLHF TGTGCCAGCAACAGGGCTTCACCCCTCCACTTT
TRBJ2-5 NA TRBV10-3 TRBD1 CAIQGDGETQYF TGTGCCATCCAGGGGGACGGGGAGACCCAGTACTTC
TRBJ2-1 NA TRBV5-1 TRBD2 CASSTGTTPSYNEQFF TGCGCCAGCAGCACGGGGACTACCCCTTCCTACAATGAGCAGTTCTTC
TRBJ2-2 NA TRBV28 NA CASSPADASTGELFF TGTGCCAGCAGTCCCGCCGATGCTAGCACCGGGGAGCTGTTTTTT
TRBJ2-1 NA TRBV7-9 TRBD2 CASRPTSGYGQFF TGTGCCAGCAGGCCGACTAGCGGGTATGGGCAGTTCTTC
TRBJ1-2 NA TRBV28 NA CASSSSGIGSHGYTF TGTGCCAGCAGTTCCTCCGGGATTGGTTCTCATGGCTACACCTTC
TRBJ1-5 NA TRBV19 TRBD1 CASSPIDRGINQPQHF TGTGCCAGTAGTCCTATCGACAGGGGGATCAATCAGCCCCAGCATTTT
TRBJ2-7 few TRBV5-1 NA CASSLGTLSYEQYF TGCGCCAGCAGCTTGGGGACATTATCCTACGAGCAGTACTTC
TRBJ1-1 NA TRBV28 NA CASSLGGASTEAFF TGTGCCAGCAGTTTAGGGGGGGCAAGCACTGAAGCTTTCTTT
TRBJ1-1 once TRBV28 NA CASTQGGGPNTEAFF TGTGCCAGCACCCAAGGGGGGGGACCGAACACTGAAGCTTTCTTT
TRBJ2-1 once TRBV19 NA CASRLADFSYNEQFF TGTGCCAGTCGCTTAGCGGACTTCTCCTACAATGAGCAGTTCTTC
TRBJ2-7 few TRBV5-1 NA CASSWWPKGAGEQYF TGCGCCAGCAGCTGGTGGCCAAAGGGGGCGGGGGAGCAGTACTTC
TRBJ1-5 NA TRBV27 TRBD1 CASSHGTGGQPQHF TGTGCCAGCAGTCATGGGACAGGGGGACAGCCCCAGCATTTT
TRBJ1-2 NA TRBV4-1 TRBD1 CASSQAGQGAGGYTF TGCGCCAGCAGCCAAGCCGGGCAGGGGGCAGGTGGCTACACCTTC
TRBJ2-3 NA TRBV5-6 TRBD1 CASSLVQGVLSTDTQYF TGTGCCAGCAGCTTAGTACAGGGGGTTCTTAGCACAGATACGCAGTATTTT
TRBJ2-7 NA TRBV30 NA CAWSVQGVGYEQYF TGTGCCTGGAGTGTACAAGGGGTAGGCTACGAGCAGTACTTC